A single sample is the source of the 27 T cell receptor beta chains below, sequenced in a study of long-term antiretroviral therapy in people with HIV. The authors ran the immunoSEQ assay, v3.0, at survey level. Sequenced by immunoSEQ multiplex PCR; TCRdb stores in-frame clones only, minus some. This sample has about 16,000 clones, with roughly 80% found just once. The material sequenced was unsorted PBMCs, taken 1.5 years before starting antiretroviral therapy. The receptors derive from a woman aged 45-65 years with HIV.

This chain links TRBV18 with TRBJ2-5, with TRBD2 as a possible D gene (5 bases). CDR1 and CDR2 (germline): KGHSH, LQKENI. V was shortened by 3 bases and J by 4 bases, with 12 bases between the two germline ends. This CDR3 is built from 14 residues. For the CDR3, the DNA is TGTGCCAGCTCACCCCCCCGGGGTGGAGAGACCCAGTACTTC. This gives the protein CASSPPRGGETQYF.

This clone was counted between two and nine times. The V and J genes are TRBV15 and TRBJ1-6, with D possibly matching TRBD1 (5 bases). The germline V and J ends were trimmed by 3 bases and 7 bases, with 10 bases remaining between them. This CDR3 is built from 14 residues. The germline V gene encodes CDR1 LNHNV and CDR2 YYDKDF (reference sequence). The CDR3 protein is CATSRTVSNSPLHF. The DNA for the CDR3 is TGTGCCACCAGCAGGACAGTATCCAATTCACCCCTCCACTTT.

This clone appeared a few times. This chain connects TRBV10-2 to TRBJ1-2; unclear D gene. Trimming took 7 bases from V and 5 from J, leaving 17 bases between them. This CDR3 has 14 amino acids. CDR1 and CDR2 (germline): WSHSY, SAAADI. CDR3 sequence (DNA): TGCGCCAGCACTGATATTACCTTCGGGTATGGCTACACCTTC. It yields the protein CASTDITFGYGYTF.

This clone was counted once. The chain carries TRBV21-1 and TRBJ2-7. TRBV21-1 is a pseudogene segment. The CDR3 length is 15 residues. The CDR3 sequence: CASSNEHGGTYEQYV. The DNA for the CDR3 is TGTGCCAGCAGCAATGAGCATGGGGGAACCTACGAGCAGTACGTC.

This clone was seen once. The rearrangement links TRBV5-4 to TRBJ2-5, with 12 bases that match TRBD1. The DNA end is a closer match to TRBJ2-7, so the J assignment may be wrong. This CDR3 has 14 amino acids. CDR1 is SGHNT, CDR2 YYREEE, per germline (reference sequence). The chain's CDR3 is CASRPGQGAYEQYF. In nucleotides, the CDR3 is TGTGCCAGCAGACCGGGACAGGGGGCGTACGAGCAGTACTTC.

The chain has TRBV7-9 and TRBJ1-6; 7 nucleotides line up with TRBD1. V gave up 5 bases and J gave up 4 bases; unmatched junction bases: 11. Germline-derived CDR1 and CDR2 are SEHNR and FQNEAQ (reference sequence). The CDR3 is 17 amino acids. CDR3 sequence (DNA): TGTGCCAGCAGCCACCCGTCGAAACAGGGGTATAATTCACCCCTCCACTTT. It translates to CASSHPSKQGYNSPLHF.

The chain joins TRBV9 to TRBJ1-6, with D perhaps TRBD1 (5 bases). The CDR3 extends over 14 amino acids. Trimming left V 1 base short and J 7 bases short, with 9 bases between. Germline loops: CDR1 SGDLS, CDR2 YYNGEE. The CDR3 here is CASSVYQGNSPLHF. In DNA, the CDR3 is TGTGCCAGCAGCGTATACCAGGGCAATTCACCCCTCCACTTT.

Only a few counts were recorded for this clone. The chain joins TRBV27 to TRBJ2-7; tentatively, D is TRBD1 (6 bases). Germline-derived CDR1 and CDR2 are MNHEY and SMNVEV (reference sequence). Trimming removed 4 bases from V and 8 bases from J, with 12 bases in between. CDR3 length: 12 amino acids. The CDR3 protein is CASSSQGIKQYF. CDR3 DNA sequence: TGTGCCAGCAGTTCTCAGGGGATTAAGCAGTACTTC.

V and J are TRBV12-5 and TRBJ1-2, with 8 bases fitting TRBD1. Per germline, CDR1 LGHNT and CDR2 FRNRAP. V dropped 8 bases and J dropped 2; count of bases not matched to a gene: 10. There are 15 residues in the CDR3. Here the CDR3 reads CASWATGTGNYGYTF. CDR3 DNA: TGTGCTAGTTGGGCGACCGGGACAGGAAACTATGGCTACACCTTC.

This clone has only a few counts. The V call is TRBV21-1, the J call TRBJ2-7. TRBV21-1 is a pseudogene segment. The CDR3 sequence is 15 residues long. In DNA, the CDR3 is TGTGCCAGCAGCAGAAGGGTACAGTATCGCTACGAGCAGTACTTC. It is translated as CASSRRVQYRYEQYF.

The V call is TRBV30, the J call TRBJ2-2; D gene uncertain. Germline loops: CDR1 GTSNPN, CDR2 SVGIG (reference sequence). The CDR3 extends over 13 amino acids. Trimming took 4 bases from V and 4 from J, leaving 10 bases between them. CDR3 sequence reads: CAWNGFATGELFF. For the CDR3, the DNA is TGTGCCTGGAATGGGTTTGCCACCGGGGAGCTGTTTTTT.

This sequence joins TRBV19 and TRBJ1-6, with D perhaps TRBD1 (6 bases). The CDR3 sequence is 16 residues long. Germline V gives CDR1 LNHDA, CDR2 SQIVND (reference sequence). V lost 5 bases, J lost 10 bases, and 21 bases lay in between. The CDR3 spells CASSPHTQGEGSPLHF. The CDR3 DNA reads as TGTGCCAGTAGTCCTCACACACAGGGAGAAGGATCACCCCTCCACTTT.

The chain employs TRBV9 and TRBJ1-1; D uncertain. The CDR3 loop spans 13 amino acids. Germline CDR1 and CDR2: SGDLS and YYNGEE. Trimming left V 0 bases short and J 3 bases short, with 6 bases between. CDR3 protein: CASSVVVDTEAFF. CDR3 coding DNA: TGTGCCAGCAGCGTAGTCGTGGACACTGAAGCTTTCTTT.

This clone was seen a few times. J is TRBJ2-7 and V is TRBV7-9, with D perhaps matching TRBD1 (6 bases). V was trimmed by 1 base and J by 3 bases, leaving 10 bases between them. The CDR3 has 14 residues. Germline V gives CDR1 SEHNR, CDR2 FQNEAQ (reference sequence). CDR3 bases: TGTGCCAGCAGCTTAGAGAACAGGGACTACGAGCAGTACGTC. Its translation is CASSLENRDYEQYV.

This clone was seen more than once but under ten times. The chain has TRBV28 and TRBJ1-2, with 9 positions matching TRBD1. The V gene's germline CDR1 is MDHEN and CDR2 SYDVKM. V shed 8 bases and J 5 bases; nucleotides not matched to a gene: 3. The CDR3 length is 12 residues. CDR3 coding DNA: TGTGCCAGCTCGGGACAGGGATATGGCTACACCTTC. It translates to CASSGQGYGYTF.

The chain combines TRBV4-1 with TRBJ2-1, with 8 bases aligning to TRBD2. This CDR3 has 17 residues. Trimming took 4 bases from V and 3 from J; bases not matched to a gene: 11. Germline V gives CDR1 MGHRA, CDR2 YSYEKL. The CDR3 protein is CASSPKKDGGGYNEQFF. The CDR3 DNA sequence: TGCGCCAGCAGCCCCAAAAAGGACGGGGGGGGCTACAATGAGCAGTTCTTC.

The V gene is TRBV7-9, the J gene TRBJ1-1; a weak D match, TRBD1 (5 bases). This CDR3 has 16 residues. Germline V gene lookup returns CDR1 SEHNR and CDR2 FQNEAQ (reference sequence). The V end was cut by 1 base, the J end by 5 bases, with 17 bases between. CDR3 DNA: TGTGCCAGCAGCTTAGATTCCGGACAAGGGCGGACTGAAGCTTTCTTT. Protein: CASSLDSGQGRTEAFF.

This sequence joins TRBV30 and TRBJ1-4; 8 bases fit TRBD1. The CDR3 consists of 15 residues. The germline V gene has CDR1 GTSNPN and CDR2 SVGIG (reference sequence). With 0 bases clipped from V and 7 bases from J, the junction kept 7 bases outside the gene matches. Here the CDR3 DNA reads TGTGCCTGGAGTGTAGACGCAGGGGGCGTTGAAAAACTGTTTTTT. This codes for CAWSVDAGGVEKLFF. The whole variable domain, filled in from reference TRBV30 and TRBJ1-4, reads SQTIHQWPATLVQPVGSPLSLECTVEGTSNPNLYWYRQAAGRGLQLLFYSVGIGQISSEVPQNLSASRPQDRQFILSSKKLLLSDSGFYLCAWSVDAGGVEKLFFGSGTQLSVL.

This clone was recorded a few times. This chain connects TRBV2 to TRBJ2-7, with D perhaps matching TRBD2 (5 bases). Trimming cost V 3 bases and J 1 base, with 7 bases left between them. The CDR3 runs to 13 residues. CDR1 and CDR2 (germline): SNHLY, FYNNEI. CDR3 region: CASSEGASYEQYF. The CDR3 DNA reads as TGTGCCAGCAGTGAGGGAGCTTCCTACGAGCAGTACTTC.

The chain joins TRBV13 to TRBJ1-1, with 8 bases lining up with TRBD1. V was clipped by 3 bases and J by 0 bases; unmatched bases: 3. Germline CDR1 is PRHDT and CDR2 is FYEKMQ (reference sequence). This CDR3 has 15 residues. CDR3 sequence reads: CASSFGQGLNTEAFF. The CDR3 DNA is TGTGCCAGCAGCTTCGGACAGGGCTTGAACACTGAAGCTTTCTTT.

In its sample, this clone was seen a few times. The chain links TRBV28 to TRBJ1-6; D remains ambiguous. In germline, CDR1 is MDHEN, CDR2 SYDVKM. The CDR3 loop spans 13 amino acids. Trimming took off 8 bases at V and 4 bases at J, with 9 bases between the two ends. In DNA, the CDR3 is TGTGCCAGCGGGAAGGCTTATAATTCACCCCTCCACTTT. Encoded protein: CASGKAYNSPLHF.

The DNA for the CDR3 is TGTGCCAGCAGCTTTTCGGGCTATAATGAAAAACTGTTTTTT. Translation gives CASSFSGYNEKLFF. The chain is built from TRBV7-9 and TRBJ1-4, with D unresolved. Germline lookup yields CDR1 SEHNR and CDR2 FQNEAQ (reference sequence). The length of the CDR3 is 14 residues. V lost 3 bases and J 4 bases, leaving 9 bases between the germline ends.

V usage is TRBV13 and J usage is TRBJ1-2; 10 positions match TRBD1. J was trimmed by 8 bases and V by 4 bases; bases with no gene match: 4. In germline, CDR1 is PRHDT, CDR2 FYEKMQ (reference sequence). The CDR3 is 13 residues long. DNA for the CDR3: TGTGCCAGCAGCTCCCGGGACAGGGGCGGCTACACCTTC. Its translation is CASSSRDRGGYTF.

CDR3 sequence reads: CASSSDYMNTEAFF. The CDR3 nucleotides are TGCGCCAGCAGCTCGGACTACATGAACACTGAAGCTTTCTTT. The chain joins TRBV5-1 to TRBJ1-1; D ambiguous. The V gene's germline CDR1 is SGHRS and CDR2 YFSETQ. The CDR3 runs to 14 residues. V lost 3 bases and J 0 bases, leaving 9 bases between the germline ends.

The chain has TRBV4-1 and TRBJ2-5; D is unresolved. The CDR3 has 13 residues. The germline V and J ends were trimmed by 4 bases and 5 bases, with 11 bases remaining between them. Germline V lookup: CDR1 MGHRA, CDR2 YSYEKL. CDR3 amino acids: CASSRAVVETQYF. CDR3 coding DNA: TGCGCCAGCAGCCGTGCAGTGGTGGAGACCCAGTACTTC.

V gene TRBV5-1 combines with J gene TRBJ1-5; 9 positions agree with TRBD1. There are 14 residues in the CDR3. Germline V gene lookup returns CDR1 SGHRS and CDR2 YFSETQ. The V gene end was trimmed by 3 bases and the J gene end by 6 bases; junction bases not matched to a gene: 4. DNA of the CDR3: TGCGCCAGCAGCTGGACAGGGGAGGGTCAGCCCCAGCATTTT. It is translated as CASSWTGEGQPQHF.

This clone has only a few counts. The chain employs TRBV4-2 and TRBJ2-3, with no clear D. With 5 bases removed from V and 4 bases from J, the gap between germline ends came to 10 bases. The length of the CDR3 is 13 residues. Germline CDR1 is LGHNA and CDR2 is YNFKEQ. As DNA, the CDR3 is TGTGCCAGCAGCTACAGCCCCTCAGATACGCAGTATTTT. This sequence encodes CASSYSPSDTQYF.